The 5 T cell receptor beta chains below all came from one sample that was sequenced in a study of regulatory T cells in long-lasting Graves disease. Construction of the TCR beta libraries employed iRepertoire HTBI primers in conjunction with Arm-PCR of CDR3 regions. TCRdb passed the multiplex PCR reads through MiXCR, listing each CDR3 protein once. The sample shows some 340,000 distinct CDR3 sequences, about 10% of them seen only once. The time point denotes: newly diagnosed GD, antithyroid drugs for less than 3 months. Following extraction of RNA from PBMCs, that RNA was used to make the TCR library. The same data also contributed to another study, on T cells in Graves' hyperthyroidism and ophthalmopathy.

The source was peripheral blood mononuclear cells (PBMCs), collected at new diagnosis, from a patient treated with antithyroid drugs. Receptor source: a woman aged 18-29 years with Graves disease.

This clonotype has a count of ten or more. This rearrangement joins TRBV18 to TRBJ1-1, with D perhaps TRBD1 (5 bases). This CDR3 has 15 residues. Trimming removed 1 base from V and 4 bases from J, with 13 bases in between. CDR1 and CDR2 from the germline V gene are KGHSH and LQKENI. The CDR3 spells CASSPLPGARTEAFF. In DNA, the CDR3 is TGTGCCAGCTCACCACTCCCCGGGGCCCGCACTGAAGCTTTCTTT.

This clonotype was seen a few times. The V gene is TRBV12-3 or TRBV12-4, the J gene TRBJ2-2, with 8 nucleotides matching TRBD1. The CDR3 has 14 residues. Trimming cost V 6 bases and J 5 bases; bases outside gene matches: 5. This chain's CDR3 is CASSWTGLTGELFF. As DNA, the CDR3 is TGTGCCAGCAGCTGGACAGGGCTGACCGGGGAGCTGTTTTTT.

This clonotype was detected many times. The V and J genes are TRBV29-1 and TRBJ2-7; D might be TRBD2 (6 bases). CDR3 length equals 12 residues. CDR1 SQVTM and CDR2 ANQGSEA come from the germline V gene. Trimming removed 6 bases from V and 6 bases from J, with 15 bases in between. As DNA, the CDR3 is TGCAGCGTGGCTTCCTGGGGAGGCGAGCAGTACGTC. Its translation: CSVASWGGEQYV.

This clonotype was picked up a small number of times. This clone may be a read error of a much larger clone one base away. The conserved final phenylalanine or tryptophan is absent from the CDR3, which likely points to a read error. The rearrangement joins TRBV27 to TRBJ1-2; tentatively, D is TRBD1 (6 bases). Looked up from germline, CDR1 is MNHEY and CDR2 is SMNVEV (reference sequence). The CDR3 runs 15 residues. Trimming took 8 bases from V and 4 from J, leaving 20 bases between them. The CDR3 DNA sequence: TGTGCCAGCCTCCCCTCCGGGGGCCTGGTCTATGGCTACACCCTC. This gives the protein CASLPSGGLVYGYTL.

V gene TRBV4-3 combines with J gene TRBJ2-7; TRBD2 matches at 7 bases. Germline V gene sequence: CDR1 LGHNA, CDR2 YSLEER. Trimming removed 4 bases from V and 4 bases from J; junction bases left unmatched: 13. CDR3 size: 16 residues. CDR3 amino acids: CASSRGLAATIYEQYF. DNA for the CDR3: TGCGCCAGCAGCCGAGGGCTAGCGGCTACTATTTACGAGCAGTACTTC.